This TCR beta chain was identified in a study of Ad26.COV2.S vaccination and SARS-CoV-2 variants. The CDR3 totals 18 residues. Trimming removed 4 bases at V and 0 bases at J, with 17 bases between. Germline CDR1 and CDR2: SGDLS and YYNGEE. This table comes from immunoSEQ multiplex PCR, and its TCRdb copy is limited to in-frame clones, with some not included. The repertoire holds about 420,000 clones, with 85% to 90% as singletons. Regarding treatment: roughly 18 received Ad26.COV2.S at low or high dose, single or two shots; roughly five received placebo; per-sample allocation not given. At day 63 after the first vaccine or placebo injection, samples were drawn. As its vector, the vaccine had Ad26, which expressed Wuhan-strain SARS-CoV-2 spike.

V usage is TRBV9 and J usage is TRBJ2-6; D gene ambiguous. The starting material was peripheral blood, obtained in a trial of Ad26.COV2.S vaccine versus placebo. The sequence came from a person aged 18-60 years who received the Ad26.COV2.S COVID-19 vaccine or a placebo. The CDR3: CASSLRPARSSGANVLTF. DNA for the CDR3: TGTGCCAGCAGCCTGAGGCCTGCCCGGAGCTCTGGGGCCAACGTCCTGACTTTC.